This TCR beta chain was recovered during a study of cytomegalovirus exposure and HLA in healthy donors. Overall study results and limits: In a later analysis, at a false discovery rate of 0.05, approximately 16,000 TCR beta sequences matched HLA alleles. A previous analysis found most TCR beta V segments productive roughly 87% or roughly 30% of the time. Donors belonging to an Asian-associated ancestry cluster reportedly showed fewer N-insertions in productive TCRs than the approximately 690-donor mean, according to what a later analysis found.

Amplification used 60 Vbeta primers and 13 Jbeta primers. Generated by immunoSEQ multiplex PCR, the TCRdb table keeps only in-frame clones and is missing some. Of more than 150,000 clones listed, approximately 80% were seen once; the top ten hold 1% to 1.5%. Regarding this clone: The antigen remains unidentified.

Trimming shortened V by 0 bases and J by 1 base, and 6 bases separated the two germline ends. The CDR3 is 14 amino acids. Germline CDR1 and CDR2: MGHDK and SYGVNS. Input material: PBMCs. The receptor's source is a girl aged 2-10 years in good health and CMV-seropositive. The chain links TRBV25-1 to TRBJ1-1, with a weak D call TRBD1 (5 bases). As DNA, the CDR3 is TGTGCCAGCAGTGAATATAGGGGGAACACTGAAGCTTTCTTT. Translated, it gives CASSEYRGNTEAFF.